Listed below are T cell receptor beta chains from one sample, sequenced in a study of identical twins. One entry per CDR3 protein results from TCRdb running MiXCR on the 5' RACE reads. The table records about 500,000 distinct CDR3 sequences, 13% to 15% of them present only once. These data were also filed under a second study, of yellow fever vaccine responses in identical twins.

Material: CD4+ T cells sorted from blood. These receptors were taken from a woman under 30 in good health. The CDR3 runs from the conserved cysteine through the conserved F or W. A D gene is named only where the DNA matches it firmly. Clone size is shown for a subset of rows, as once, few, many or a class of expanded clone.

CDR3 DNA	CDR3 protein	V gene	D gene	J gene	clone size
TGTGCCAGCAGTGCAGACAGGGGTGATACGCAGTATTTT	CASSADRGDTQYF	TRBV25-1	TRBD1	TRBJ2-3	few
TGCGCCAGCAGGGCCGTCGCAGATACGCAGTATTTT	CASRAVADTQYF	TRBV5-1	-	TRBJ2-3	few
TGTGCCAGCAAAGGTCCCGGGGAGCTGTTTTTT	CASKGPGELFF	TRBV12-3/TRBV12-4	-	TRBJ2-2	few
TGTGCCAGCAGCTTAGCGAGCGGGGGGGTGCCAGATACGCAGTATTTT	CASSLASGGVPDTQYF	TRBV7-2	TRBD2	TRBJ2-3	few
TGTACCAGCAGCTACGCGGGACTCCCAATTAATGAGCAGTTCTTC	CTSSYAGLPINEQFF	TRBV7-9	-	TRBJ2-1	-
TGCAGTGCTCCGGGGCAGTCTAACACCGGGGAGCTGTTTTTT	CSAPGQSNTGELFF	TRBV20-1	-	TRBJ2-2	few
TGCGCCAGCAGCTTGGGGCAGGGATTCTACGAGCAGTACTTC	CASSLGQGFYEQYF	TRBV5-1	-	TRBJ2-7	many
TGTGCCAGCATCCCGGACCGTAACAATCAGCCCCAGCATTTT	CASIPDRNNQPQHF	TRBV28	-	TRBJ1-5	-
TGCAGTGCTAGAGATCCCAGTAGCAATCAGCCCCAGCATTTT	CSARDPSSNQPQHF	TRBV20-1	-	TRBJ1-5	few
TGTGCCACAGCGGGACTTACCTACGAGCAGTACTTC	CATAGLTYEQYF	TRBV10-3	TRBD2	TRBJ2-7	few
TGTGCCAGCAGACCAGACAAGTCCACTGAAGCTTTCTTT	CASRPDKSTEAFF	TRBV12-3/TRBV12-4	-	TRBJ1-1	-
TGTGCCAGCAGGCTAGCCGGGACAGGGACGGAGGAGCAGTTCTTC	CASRLAGTGTEEQFF	TRBV6-1	TRBD1	TRBJ2-1	few
TGTGCCAGCAGCTTAGCGCGCCAGGGGGCTGGAAACACCATATATTTT	CASSLARQGAGNTIYF	TRBV11-2	TRBD1	TRBJ1-3	few
TGCGCCAGCAGCTTTAGAGGGACAGGGGGCGAGGAGACCCAGTACTTC	CASSFRGTGGEETQYF	TRBV5-1	TRBD1	TRBJ2-5	few